This T cell receptor beta chain was documented in a study of cytomegalovirus exposure and HLA in healthy donors. This clone was found a few times. With 0 bases clipped from V and 3 bases from J, the junction kept 13 bases outside the gene matches. Germline CDR1 is SGHRS and CDR2 is YFSETQ. The CDR3 has 18 amino acids. Vbeta (60) and Jbeta (13) primers were used in the PCR. The repertoire was sequenced with immunoSEQ multiplex PCR; TCRdb's copy has only in-frame clones and lacks some. Of fewer than 200,000 clones in the sample, 9.5% were seen once. This TCR came from a woman in her thirties in good health and CMV-seropositive. The chain has TRBV5-1 and TRBJ2-3, with 7 bases aligning to TRBD1. Sequencing used PBMCs. The CDR3 loop reads CASSLAQDPTGTTDTQYF. CDR3 bases: TGCGCCAGCAGCTTGGCCCAAGACCCGACAGGGACAACAGATACGCAGTATTTT. Based on the CDR3 plus reference TRBV5-1 and TRBJ2-3, the full variable domain is KAGVTQTPRYLIKTRGQQVTLSCSPISGHRSVSWYQQTPGQGLQFLFEYFSETQRNKGNFPGRFSGRQFSNSRSEMNVSTLELGDSALYLCASSLAQDPTGTTDTQYFGPGTRLTVL.